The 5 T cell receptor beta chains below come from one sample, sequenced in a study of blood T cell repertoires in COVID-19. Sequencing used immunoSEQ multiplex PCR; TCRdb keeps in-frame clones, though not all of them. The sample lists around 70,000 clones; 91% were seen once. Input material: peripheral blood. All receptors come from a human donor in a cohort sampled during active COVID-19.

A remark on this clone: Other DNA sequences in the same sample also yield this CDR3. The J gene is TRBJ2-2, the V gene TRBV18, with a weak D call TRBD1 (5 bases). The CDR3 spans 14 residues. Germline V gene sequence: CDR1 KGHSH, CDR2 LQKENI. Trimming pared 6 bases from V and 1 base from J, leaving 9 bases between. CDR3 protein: CASSPGQNTGELFF. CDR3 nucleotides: TGTGCCAGCTCGCCAGGGCAGAACACCGGGGAGCTGTTTTTT.

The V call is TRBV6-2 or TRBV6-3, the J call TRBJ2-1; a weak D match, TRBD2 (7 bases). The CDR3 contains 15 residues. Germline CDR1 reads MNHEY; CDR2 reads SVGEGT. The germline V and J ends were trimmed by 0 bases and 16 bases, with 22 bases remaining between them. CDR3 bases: TGTGCCAGCAGTTACTCGTCGCGGGGGCGCCGTTGGCGTTTCTTC. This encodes CASSYSSRGRRWRFF.

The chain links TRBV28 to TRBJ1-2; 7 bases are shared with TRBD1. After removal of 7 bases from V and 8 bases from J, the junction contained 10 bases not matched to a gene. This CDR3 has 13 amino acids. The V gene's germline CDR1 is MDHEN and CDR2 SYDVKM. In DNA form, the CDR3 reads TGTGCCAGCATGCAGGGGGTATCGCTAGGCTACACCTTC. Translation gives CASMQGVSLGYTF.

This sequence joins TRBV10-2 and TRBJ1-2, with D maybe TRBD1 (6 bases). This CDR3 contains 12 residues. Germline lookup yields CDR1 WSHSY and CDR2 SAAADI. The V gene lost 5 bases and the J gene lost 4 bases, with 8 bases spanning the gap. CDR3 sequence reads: CASSRDTYGYTF. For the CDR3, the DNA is TGCGCCAGCAGTCGGGACACCTATGGCTACACCTTC.

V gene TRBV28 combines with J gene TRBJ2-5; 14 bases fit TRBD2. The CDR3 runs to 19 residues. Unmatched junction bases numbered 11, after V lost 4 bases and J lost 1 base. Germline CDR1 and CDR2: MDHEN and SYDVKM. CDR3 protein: CASSSGTSGSPASQETQYF. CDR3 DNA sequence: TGTGCCAGCAGTTCCGGGACTAGCGGGAGCCCGGCCAGCCAAGAGACCCAGTACTTC.